Following are 13 T cell receptor beta chains from one sample sequenced in a study of control samples from healthy donors and cancer patients. Only in-frame clones appear in the TCRdb table, and some are missing; sequencing was by immunoSEQ multiplex PCR. The sample has around 250,000 clones; over 70% are singletons. Sequencing was carried out using PBMCs. These receptors were collected from an older woman with lung cancer.

This clone is a singleton in its sample. In the same sample, other DNA sequences code for this CDR3. The chain couples TRBV5-1 to TRBJ2-7; D unresolved. Trimming shortened V by 0 bases and J by 5 bases, and 3 bases separated the two germline ends. Per the germline V gene, CDR1 is SGHRS and CDR2 is YFSETQ. The CDR3 loop spans 11 amino acids. CDR3 DNA: TGCGCCAGCAGCTTGGCGGACGAGCAGTACTTC. Translating it yields CASSLADEQYF.

The chain recombines TRBV14 with TRBJ1-2; unclear D gene. Germline CDR1 is SGHDN and CDR2 is FVKESK. The V and J ends lost 4 bases and 5 bases respectively, with 17 bases between them. There are 15 residues in the CDR3. This CDR3 is CASSRTVGIGYGYTF. The CDR3 coding sequence is TGTGCCAGCAGCCGCACAGTAGGGATCGGGTATGGCTACACCTTC. The full variable domain, in which reference TRBV14 and TRBJ1-2 provide the parts outside the CDR3, is EAGVTQFPSHSVIEKGQTVTLRCDPISGHDNLYWYRRVMGKEIKFLLHFVKESKQDESGMPNNRFLAERTGGTYSTLKVQPAELEDSGVYFCASSRTVGIGYGYTFGSGTRLTVV.

Only one count was recorded for this clone. Here the CDR3 reads CAWSVWGQSYEQYF. The CDR3 nucleotides read TGTGCCTGGAGCGTGTGGGGGCAATCCTACGAGCAGTACTTC. The gene calls are TRBV30 and TRBJ2-7, with D possibly TRBD1 on 6 matching bases. Trimming pared 3 bases from V and 1 base from J, leaving 13 bases between. Germline V lookup: CDR1 GTSNPN, CDR2 SVGIG (reference sequence). The CDR3 runs to 14 residues.

This clone was found a few times. V gene TRBV3-1 (or the pseudogene TRBV3-2) combines with J gene TRBJ1-6; 7 positions match TRBD1. The trim removed 1 base at V and 10 bases at J, leaving 7 bases unmatched. The germline gives CDR1 LGHDT, CDR2 YNNKEL (reference sequence). The CDR3 runs 15 residues. The CDR3 coding sequence is TGTGCCAGCAGCCAAGGACAGGGAACGAGATCACCCCTCCACTTT. It encodes CASSQGQGTRSPLHF.

This chain connects TRBV5-3 to TRBJ2-7; D may be TRBD1 (6 bases). TRBV5-3 is identified as an open reading frame with a role that is uncertain. The ends were cut back, 0 bases at V and 2 bases at J, with 9 bases in the middle. The CDR3 has 14 amino acids. CDR3 nucleotide sequence: TGTGCCAGAAGCTTGGCCGCAGGGGCCTACGAGCAGTACTTC. Amino acids: CARSLAAGAYEQYF.

This chain uses TRBV7-3 with TRBJ2-1; TRBD2 matches at 7 bases. Germline assignment: CDR1 SGHTA and CDR2 FQGTGA. Trimming took 4 bases from V and 1 from J; bases not matched to a gene: 4. CDR3 length equals 15 residues. The CDR3 reads CASSSSGVSYNEQFF. CDR3 nucleotide sequence: TGTGCCAGCAGCTCGAGCGGGGTGTCCTACAATGAGCAGTTCTTC. The variable domain in full, completed from reference TRBV7-3 and TRBJ2-1, reads GAGVSQTPSNKVTEKGKYVELRCDPISGHTALYWYRQSLGQGPEFLIYFQGTGAADDSGLPNDRFFAVRPEGSVSTLKIQRTERGDSAVYLCASSSSGVSYNEQFFGPGTRLTVL.

This sequence joins TRBV5-5 and TRBJ2-1; 9 bases map to TRBD2. V was clipped by 4 bases and J by 4 bases; unmatched bases: 9. The CDR3 totals 16 residues. Germline V lookup: CDR1 SGHKS, CDR2 YYEKEE (reference sequence). The CDR3 DNA follows: TGTGCCAGCAGCACCCTGGCCGCGGGAGGGTACAATGAGCAGTTCTTC. It encodes CASSTLAAGGYNEQFF.

This clone was found a few times. V usage is TRBV20-1 and J usage is TRBJ2-5; D is unclear. This CDR3 has 12 residues. The germline CDR1 and CDR2 sequences are DFQATT and SNEGSKA (reference sequence). V dropped 3 bases and J dropped 2 bases, with 7 bases sitting between them. The CDR3 spells CSASRLQETQYF. CDR3 nucleotides: TGCAGTGCTAGTCGGCTTCAAGAGACCCAGTACTTC.

V usage is TRBV19 and J usage is TRBJ2-1; tentative D call: TRBD2 (5 bases). CDR1 and CDR2 (germline): LNHDA, SQIVND (reference sequence). The CDR3 length is 13 residues. The V end lost 1 base, the J end lost 9 bases, and 10 bases lay between the germline ends. Written as DNA, the CDR3 is TGTGCCAGTAGTATAGGAGGACTTTCTGAGCAGTTCTTC. This translates into CASSIGGLSEQFF.

The chain links TRBV19 to TRBJ1-5; D ambiguous. The ends were cut back, 3 bases at V and 0 bases at J, with 9 bases in the middle. The germline CDR1 and CDR2 sequences are LNHDA and SQIVND (reference sequence). The CDR3 consists of 15 residues. CDR3 region: CASSMGRYSNQPQHF. The CDR3 DNA reads as TGTGCCAGTAGTATGGGTAGATATAGCAATCAGCCCCAGCATTTT.

The rearrangement links TRBV5-4 to TRBJ1-5; D perhaps matches TRBD1 (6 bases). Trimming cost V 3 bases and J 4 bases, with 20 bases left between them. The CDR3 is 17 amino acids. CDR1 SGHNT and CDR2 YYREEE come from the germline V gene (reference sequence). This CDR3 reads CASSSGDGGGRNQPQHF. In DNA, the CDR3 is TGTGCCAGCAGCTCGGGGGACGGGGGGGGCCGGAATCAGCCCCAGCATTTT. The full variable domain, completed using reference TRBV5-4 and TRBJ1-5, is ETGVTQSPTHLIKTRGQQVTLRCSSQSGHNTVSWYQQALGQGPQFIFQYYREEENGRGNFPPRFSGLQFPNYSSELNVNALELDDSALYLCASSSGDGGGRNQPQHFGDGTRLSIL.

With regard to this clone: A read error may produce the germline difference seen at one junction end. This sample also contains other DNA sequences that code for the same CDR3. This sequence joins TRBV10-3 and TRBJ1-1; unclear D gene. Germline CDR1 is ENHRY and CDR2 is SYGVKD. This CDR3 is built from 11 residues. The DNA for the CDR3 is TGTGCCATTAGTGAAGGGTCAACAGCTTTCTTT. Protein: CAISEGSTAFF.

This chain joins TRBV5-8 and TRBJ2-6, with D possibly being TRBD1 or TRBD2 (5 bases each). Germline CDR1 SGHTS, CDR2 YDEGEE. V lost 4 bases and J 1 base, leaving 9 bases between the germline ends. CDR3 length equals 15 residues. CDR3 DNA: TGTGCCAGCAGCCCGGGACGGTCTGGGGCCAACGTCCTGACTTTC. It yields the protein CASSPGRSGANVLTF.